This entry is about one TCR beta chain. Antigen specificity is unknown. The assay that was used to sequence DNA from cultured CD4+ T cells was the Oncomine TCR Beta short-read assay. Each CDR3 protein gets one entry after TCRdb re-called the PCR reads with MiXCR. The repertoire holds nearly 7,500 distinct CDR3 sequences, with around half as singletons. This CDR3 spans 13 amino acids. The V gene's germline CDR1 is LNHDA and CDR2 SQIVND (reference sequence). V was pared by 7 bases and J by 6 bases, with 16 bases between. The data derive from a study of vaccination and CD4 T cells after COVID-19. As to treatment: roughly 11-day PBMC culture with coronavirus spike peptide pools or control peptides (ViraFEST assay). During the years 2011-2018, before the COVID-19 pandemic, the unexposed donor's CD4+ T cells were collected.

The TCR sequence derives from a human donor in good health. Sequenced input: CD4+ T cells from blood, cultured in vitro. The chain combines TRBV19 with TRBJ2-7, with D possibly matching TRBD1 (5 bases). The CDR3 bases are TGTGCCAGTACATCAGGGCGGATGGGCGAGCAGTACTTC. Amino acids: CASTSGRMGEQYF.